The 24 T cell receptor beta chains below come from one sample, sequenced in a study of cytomegalovirus exposure and HLA in healthy donors. 60 Vbeta and 13 Jbeta primers were used in PCR. The method was immunoSEQ multiplex PCR; TCRdb's version includes in-frame clones alone and lacks a portion of them. The sample gives some 170,000 clones, around 74% of which show up once; 2.5% to 3.5% is in the top ten. Sequenced input: PBMCs. These receptors came from a male donor in good health and CMV-seronegative.

V gene TRBV19 combines with J gene TRBJ2-7, with D maybe TRBD1 (5 bases). Germline V CDR1 and CDR2: LNHDA, SQIVND (reference sequence). The CDR3 contains 15 residues. The V and J ends lost 10 bases and 3 bases respectively, with 22 bases between them. DNA of the CDR3: TGTGCCACTTCCCTGGGCCTCAGGGAACACTACGAGCAGTACTTC. This codes for CATSLGLREHYEQYF.

V gene TRBV12-5 combines with J gene TRBJ2-2; TRBD1 matches 9 bases. After removal of 7 bases from V and 8 bases from J, the junction contained 8 bases not matched to a gene. The CDR3 totals 14 residues. Germline V lookup: CDR1 LGHNT, CDR2 FRNRAP. CDR3 region: CASVAGTGWGELFF. The DNA of the CDR3 is TGTGCTAGTGTCGCCGGGACAGGGTGGGGGGAGCTGTTTTTT.

The J gene is TRBJ1-1, the V gene TRBV28; tentatively, D is TRBD1 (6 bases). Looked up from germline, CDR1 is MDHEN and CDR2 is SYDVKM. Trimming removed 6 bases at V and 4 bases at J, with 12 bases between. This CDR3 is 13 amino acids long. The CDR3 spells CASSPGVGTEAFF. Here the CDR3 DNA reads TGTGCCAGCAGCCCAGGGGTGGGCACTGAAGCTTTCTTT.

This clone was found a few times. This rearrangement joins TRBV4-1 to TRBJ1-2; D unclear. The CDR3 sequence is 15 residues long. Per germline, CDR1 MGHRA and CDR2 YSYEKL. The germline V and J ends were trimmed by 4 bases and 2 bases, with 14 bases remaining between them. CDR3: CASSPYDGVNYGYTF. The CDR3 bases are TGCGCCAGCAGCCCTTACGACGGGGTGAACTATGGCTACACCTTC.

The rearrangement joins TRBV5-4 to TRBJ1-1, with D possibly being TRBD1 (6 bases). The CDR3 has 15 residues. Germline V lookup: CDR1 SGHNT, CDR2 YYREEE (reference sequence). V dropped 4 bases and J dropped 5 bases, with 18 bases sitting between them. The CDR3 region is CASSGRGGLNTEAFF. In nucleotides, the CDR3 is TGTGCCAGCAGCGGGAGGGGGGGTCTTAATACTGAAGCTTTCTTT.

This clone was found a few times. The chain joins TRBV12-5 to TRBJ1-2, with TRBD1 as a possible D gene (5 bases). The CDR3 runs 15 residues. V lost 4 bases and J 2 bases, leaving 14 bases between the germline ends. Germline values: CDR1 LGHNT, CDR2 FRNRAP. CDR3 DNA: TGTGCTAGTGGTTGGGGCCAAGTAGGGAACTATGGCTACACCTTC. Encoded protein: CASGWGQVGNYGYTF.

The chain recombines TRBV15 with TRBJ1-5; 7 positions match TRBD1. The CDR3 extends over 14 amino acids. Germline V gene lookup returns CDR1 LNHNV and CDR2 YYDKDF (reference sequence). V lost 4 bases to trimming and J lost 6 bases; unmatched junction nucleotides: 6. CDR3 sequence reads: CATSMTGTFQPQHF. CDR3 DNA sequence: TGTGCCACCAGCATGACAGGGACGTTTCAGCCCCAGCATTTT. The entire variable domain, with the rest obtained from reference TRBV15 and TRBJ1-5, is as follows: DAMVIQNPRYQVTQFGKPVTLSCSQTLNHNVMYWYQQKSSQAPKLLFHYYDKDFNNEADTPDNFQSRRPNTSFCFLDIRSPGLGDTAMYLCATSMTGTFQPQHFGDGTRLSIL.

The chain carries TRBV6-1 and TRBJ1-2; TRBD1 matches 11 bases. With 0 bases clipped from V and 7 bases from J, the junction kept 13 bases outside the gene matches. The CDR3 runs 18 residues. The germline V gene encodes CDR1 MNHNS and CDR2 SASEGT. In nucleotides, the CDR3 is TGTGCCAGCAGTGAAGCGGTCTCTGGACAGGGGGCAGTAGGTGGCTACACCTTC. It is translated as CASSEAVSGQGAVGGYTF.

The chain carries TRBV6-6 and TRBJ2-1, with 10 bases aligning to TRBD1. The CDR3 loop spans 15 amino acids. V was pared by 0 bases and J by 6 bases, with 2 bases of the junction left unmatched. From germline, CDR1 is MNHNY and CDR2 SVGAGI (reference sequence). For the CDR3, the DNA is TGTGCCAGCAGTTACTCGGGACAGGGGTTCAATGAGCAGTTCTTC. Encoded protein: CASSYSGQGFNEQFF.

V usage is TRBV5-1 and J usage is TRBJ1-3; the D gene is possibly TRBD1 (6 bases). CDR1 and CDR2 from the germline V gene are SGHRS and YFSETQ. Deletions cut 4 bases from V and 4 bases from J, with 18 bases between. This CDR3 has 16 amino acids. The CDR3 sequence: CASSGATRGVGNTIYF. The DNA for the CDR3 is TGCGCCAGCAGCGGCGCAACCAGGGGAGTAGGAAACACCATATATTTT.

The chain carries TRBV7-6 and TRBJ2-1; D might be TRBD1 (5 bases). CDR1 is SGHVS, CDR2 FNYEAQ, per germline. The CDR3 covers 15 residues. V lost 1 base and J 0 bases, leaving 7 bases between the germline ends. The CDR3 coding sequence is TGTGCCAGCAGCTTAGAGGGGCGCTCCTACAATGAGCAGTTCTTC. This sequence encodes CASSLEGRSYNEQFF.

V and J are TRBV20-1 and TRBJ1-2; D gene uncertain. Trimming took off 6 bases at V and 3 bases at J, with 2 bases between the two ends. This CDR3 comprises 9 residues. Germline lookup yields CDR1 DFQATT and CDR2 SNEGSKA (reference sequence). Here the CDR3 reads CSAYYGYTF. The CDR3 DNA reads TGCAGTGCCTACTATGGCTACACCTTC.

This chain links TRBV30 with TRBJ1-1; D is unresolved. The CDR3 contains 13 residues. Germline V gene lookup returns CDR1 GTSNPN and CDR2 SVGIG (reference sequence). V dropped 4 bases and J dropped 2 bases, with 11 bases sitting between them. CDR3 loop: CAWTLVVNTEAFF. The DNA for the CDR3 is TGTGCCTGGACCCTAGTCGTTAACACTGAAGCTTTCTTT.

This clone appeared a single time. The chain links TRBV7-2 to TRBJ1-5; no clear D. The CDR3 length is 15 residues. The germline CDR1 and CDR2 sequences are SGHTA and FQGNSA. The V end lost 6 bases, the J end lost 7 bases, and 19 bases lay between the germline ends. The CDR3 DNA follows: TGTGCCAGCAGTCCTTACGAGGGCTTTGGGCAGCCCCAGCATTTT. Residues: CASSPYEGFGQPQHF.

This clone was counted only a few times. The chain employs TRBV9 and TRBJ2-3; TRBD1 might be the D (5 bases). The CDR3 runs 15 residues. Germline V gene sequence: CDR1 SGDLS, CDR2 YYNGEE. V was trimmed by 1 base and J by 2 bases, leaving 11 bases between them. The CDR3 here is CASSVSGQFTDTQYF. The CDR3 DNA sequence: TGTGCCAGCAGCGTATCAGGGCAGTTCACAGATACGCAGTATTTT.

The chain carries TRBV6-5 and TRBJ1-3; TRBD1 is a possible D gene (5 bases). CDR3 length: 16 residues. V was clipped by 1 base and J by 1 base, with 11 bases between them. Looked up from germline, CDR1 is MNHEY and CDR2 is SVGAGI. The CDR3 loop reads CASSYFQGGSGNTIYF. Here the CDR3 DNA reads TGTGCCAGCAGTTACTTCCAGGGTGGGTCTGGAAACACCATATATTTT.

The rearrangement joins TRBV30 to TRBJ1-2; the D is unclear. This CDR3 comprises 15 residues. Between the trimmed V and J ends, which lost 1 base and 0 bases, there was a span of 12 bases. Germline V gene sequence: CDR1 GTSNPN, CDR2 SVGIG (reference sequence). CDR3 loop: CAWSDRRRANYGYTF. The CDR3 nucleotides read TGTGCCTGGAGTGATCGACGGAGAGCTAACTATGGCTACACCTTC.

V usage is TRBV5-1 and J usage is TRBJ2-5, with 11 bases matching TRBD1. This CDR3 region has 15 residues. J gave up 4 bases and V 5 bases, and 7 bases lay outside the gene matches. The germline V gene encodes CDR1 SGHRS and CDR2 YFSETQ. Here the CDR3 DNA reads TGCGCCAGCAGTACAGGGACAGGGGGATTAGAGACCCAGTACTTC. Protein: CASSTGTGGLETQYF.

V usage is TRBV7-6 and J usage is TRBJ1-3; D call uncertain. The ends were cut back, 5 bases at V and 2 bases at J, with 10 bases in the middle. The CDR3 spans 14 residues. Germline V gene sequence: CDR1 SGHVS, CDR2 FNYEAQ. CDR3 sequence reads: CASSHRRAGNTIYF. The CDR3 nucleotides read TGTGCCAGCAGCCATAGGAGAGCTGGAAACACCATATATTTT.

The chain couples TRBV6-6 to TRBJ1-2; 9 nucleotides align to TRBD1. CDR1 is MNHNY, CDR2 SVGAGI, per germline (reference sequence). The ends lost 6 bases at V and 2 bases at J; junction bases unmatched: 7. This CDR3 comprises 15 residues. DNA of the CDR3: TGTGCCAGCAGACGCCCGACAGGGGGGAACTATGGCTACACCTTC. Protein: CASRRPTGGNYGYTF.

The chain combines TRBV6-5 with TRBJ1-6; D not resolved. Trimming left V 11 bases short and J 4 bases short, with 18 bases between. The CDR3 has 15 residues. Germline V gene sequence: CDR1 MNHEY, CDR2 SVGAGI. This CDR3 reads CACQSGMEYNSPLHF. The DNA of the CDR3 is TGTGCCTGTCAAAGCGGGATGGAGTATAATTCACCCCTCCACTTT.

The genes are TRBV5-6 and TRBJ1-6; 8 bases align to TRBD1. Trimming removed 4 bases from V and 0 bases from J; junction bases left unmatched: 9. Per the germline V gene, CDR1 is SGHDT and CDR2 is YYEEEE. The CDR3 extends over 18 amino acids. The CDR3 sequence is CASSGRQGLGSYNSPLHF. The CDR3 bases are TGTGCCAGCAGCGGCCGACAGGGGTTAGGCTCCTATAATTCACCCCTCCACTTT.

The chain is built from TRBV6-5 and TRBJ2-1, with TRBD2 identical over 7 bases. There are 14 residues in the CDR3. V shed 8 bases and J 4 bases; nucleotides not matched to a gene: 8. From germline, CDR1 is MNHEY and CDR2 SVGAGI. In DNA form, the CDR3 reads TGTGCCAGCTCGCCCGGACTAGAATACAATGAGCAGTTCTTC. Its protein is CASSPGLEYNEQFF.

This clone was counted a few times. This chain links TRBV7-3 with TRBJ2-7; unclear D gene. Germline V gives CDR1 SGHTA, CDR2 FQGTGA. V lost 2 bases and J lost 4, with 9 bases in between. The CDR3 has 13 amino acids. The CDR3 here is CASSLGLSYEQYF. Here the CDR3 DNA reads TGTGCCAGCAGCTTAGGCCTCAGTTACGAGCAGTACTTC.